These T cell receptor beta chains were read from a single sample in a study of blood T cells in healthy people across ages. A single record per CDR3 protein comes from TCRdb applying MiXCR to the 5' RACE reads. The sample contains hundreds of thousands of distinct CDR3 sequences, 32% of which appear only once. Sequencing was performed on blood. These receptors were obtained from a woman older than 75 in good health. Both conserved end residues are trimmed from each CDR3.

len | v_gene | CDR3aa
12 | TRBV20-1 | SARRQDFQETQY
13 | TRBV7-9 | ASSMAGTGGGEQF
11 | TRBV2 | ASSFQASYGYT
13 | TRBV28 | ASSRPPAQNTEAF
13 | TRBV20-1 | SATSQWPQNTEAF
11 | TRBV7-3 | ASSPRGTGTQY
12 | TRBV7-2 | ASSLDFDPDEQY
14 | TRBV4-1 | ASSLWTGGSNQPQH
14 | TRBV30 | AWSTTGISGANVLT
12 | TRBV27 | ASSPSGRADGYT
14 | TRBV20-1 | SARGPSGGYSDTQY
12 | TRBV7-2 | ASSLVWGQGASF
10 | TRBV14 | ASSPSTGEQY
11 | TRBV7-2 | ASGLSTNEKLF
10 | TRBV5-1 | ASILARDEQY
11 | TRBV28 | ASSPRVSQPQH
14 | TRBV9 | ASSVPARGGTDTQY
11 | TRBV20-1 | SARVAGKYGYT
13 | TRBV6-6 | ASSRPSSGGVEQY
10 | TRBV20-1 | SAVLGGGELF
9 | TRBV6-1 | VCRRRREQF
11 | TRBV5-6 | ASSSSGRYEQY
12 | TRBV7-2 | ASSLGGGSDGYT
12 | TRBV6-5 | ASSYGPGSTEAF
11 | TRBV20-1 | SAREWGDYEQY
14 | TRBV4-3 | ASSQDIEQGLYGYT
11 | TRBV12-3/TRBV12-4 | ASSPGFRDSAF
10 | TRBV30 | AWSDSNQPQH
12 | TRBV7-9 | ASSWGSLSYEQY
10 | TRBV7-2 | ASSPAGGGYT
15 | TRBV7-8 | ASSLPWNGVMRQPQH
10 | TRBV20-1 | SAREGNRPQH
13 | TRBV7-2 | ASSPRRRSNYGCT
11 | TRBV20-1 | SASFRQGNEQF
14 | TRBV6-2/TRBV6-3 | ASSYLRGVTYNEQF
14 | TRBV20-1 | SASDRGRYSNQPQH
12 | TRBV2 | ASSALLAGETQY
12 | TRBV7-9 | ASSLTSGGQEQF
12 | TRBV29-1 | SAIRDVSGNTIY
11 | TRBV6-5 | ASSPVAGEAAF
10 | TRBV29-1 | SPGTPRDGYT
12 | TRBV12-3/TRBV12-4 | ASSFDGVSDTQY
11 | TRBV28 | ASTGTPVYGYT
13 | TRBV7-2 | ASSLEGTAYDTQY
9 | TRBV10-3 | AISETAGYT
12 | TRBV7-9 | ASSFGTVGDEQY
13 | TRBV25-1 | ASSETGGTKNIQY
14 | TRBV29-1 | SVGLGATGGPGELF
11 | TRBV20-1 | SAPDRGPHEQY
9 | TRBV29-1 | SVVEGAGYT